This entry lists 5 T cell receptor beta chains sequenced from one sample in a study of CD8 T cells in ankylosing spondylitis. TCRdb recomputed calls from the 5' RACE reads with MiXCR, one row per CDR3 protein. Found here are some 350,000 distinct CDR3 sequences, roughly 14% of them singletons; the top ten hold 1.1%. The sample was blood, either unsorted or a sorted T cell fraction (not recorded which). These receptors all stem from a male donor with ankylosing spondylitis or in good health (not recorded which).

This clonotype was picked up one time. The chain recombines TRBV4-2 with TRBJ2-3; D possibly uses TRBD1 or TRBD2 (5 bases each). The germline V gene has CDR1 LGHNA and CDR2 YNFKEQ. This CDR3 comprises 18 residues. V was cut by 2 bases and J by 0 bases, with 18 bases left in between. The CDR3 region is CASSQTGVGTVSTDTQYF. CDR3 sequence (DNA): TGTGCCAGCAGCCAAACCGGGGTCGGGACGGTCAGCACAGATACGCAGTATTTT.

The chain joins TRBV15 to TRBJ2-1, with D perhaps assigned TRBD1 or TRBD2 (5 bases each). V lost 3 bases to trimming and J lost 7 bases, with 10 bases between them. CDR3 length equals 13 residues. Looked up from germline, CDR1 is LNHNV and CDR2 is YYDKDF (reference sequence). CDR3 nucleotide sequence: TGTGCCACCAGCAGTGTTTGGGGGAATGAGCAGTTCTTC. Its protein product is CATSSVWGNEQFF.

The V call is TRBV24-1, the J call TRBJ2-7; D is tentatively TRBD1 or TRBD2 (5 bases each). Germline CDR1 KGHDR, CDR2 SFDVKD. The CDR3 contains 11 residues. V lost 10 bases, J lost 5 bases, and 11 bases lay in between. CDR3 bases: TGTGCCACTACCCGAGGGGACGAGCAGTACTTC. Protein sequence: CATTRGDEQYF.

The chain joins TRBV7-6 to TRBJ1-2; perhaps TRBD1 as D (6 bases). CDR1 is SGHVS and CDR2 is FNYEAQ in the germline V gene. The CDR3 sequence is 16 residues long. V was clipped by 2 bases and J by 8 bases, with 21 bases between them. The chain's CDR3 is CASSLFSSGGAEGYTF. CDR3 nucleotides: TGTGCCAGCAGCTTATTTAGTTCGGGGGGCGCCGAAGGCTACACCTTC.

The CDR3 sequence: CAISTGGGDTQYF. CDR3 DNA: TGTGCCATCAGCACAGGGGGGGGAGATACGCAGTATTTT. V gene TRBV10-3 combines with J gene TRBJ2-3, with D maybe TRBD1 (8 bases). The germline CDR1 and CDR2 sequences are ENHRY and SYGVKD. V dropped 6 bases and J dropped 5 bases, with 12 bases sitting between them. This CDR3 spans 13 amino acids.